The source of this TCR beta chain is a study of post-analysis software for immune sequencing data. General study points: Multiple sclerosis patients showed significantly lower normalized Chao1 diversity than controls did. Strong co-clustering by F measure was evident for samples that had been prepared in the same batch.

This clonotype has a handful of counts. Its antigen is as yet unknown. Prepared libraries of TCR beta cDNA carried unique molecular identifiers. TCRdb reanalysed the PCR reads using MiXCR and keeps one entry per CDR3 protein. The repertoire holds 380,000 or so distinct CDR3 sequences, with roughly 38% as singletons. Sample: blood. The receptor was isolated from a girl aged 10-17 years with multiple sclerosis.

The CDR3 DNA is TGTGCCACCAAAGGGGGCATGCAGGACAGTCAAGAGACCCAGTACTTC. Translating gives CATKGGMQDSQETQYF. The V call is TRBV10-3, the J call TRBJ2-5; 7 nucleotides line up with TRBD1. J gave up 2 bases and V 10 bases, and 16 bases lay outside the gene matches. The CDR3 loop spans 16 amino acids. Germline CDR1 reads ENHRY; CDR2 reads SYGVKD.